A selection of T cell receptor beta chains follows, all from one sample in a study of response to subunit inactivated influenza vaccine. From the RT-PCR reads, TCRdb called clonotypes with MiXCR, one entry per CDR3 protein. The sample records more than 700,000 distinct CDR3 sequences, roughly 20% being singletons. The starting material was PBMCs from blood, obtained roughly 5 days after vaccination. The source of these receptors is a man in his forties or fifties who received an inactivated influenza vaccine. CDR3s leave out the opening cysteine and the closing phenylalanine or tryptophan.

j_call	v_call	cdr3_aa
TRBJ2-7	TRBV7-2	ASRGTGIYEQY
TRBJ2-3	TRBV12-3/TRBV12-4	ASSPGQGARDTQY
TRBJ2-5	TRBV18	ASSPPSTTGAQY
TRBJ2-1	TRBV12-3/TRBV12-4	ASSPPGVRDNEQF
TRBJ2-5	TRBV20-1	SATPVAETQETQY
TRBJ2-7	TRBV12-3/TRBV12-4	ASSLVGWAA
TRBJ2-1	TRBV12-3/TRBV12-4	ASSAAGALYNEQF
TRBJ2-1	TRBV9	ASSVARENRYNEQF
TRBJ2-5	TRBV7-2	ASSFSFGGQTQY
TRBJ2-1	TRBV5-1	ASSPLTDLFTVEQF
TRBJ2-1	TRBV27	ASSSITGNEQF
TRBJ2-7	TRBV7-6	ASSLVDSGNPTYEQY
TRBJ2-2	TRBV11-2	ASSSMTGQAAGTGELF
TRBJ1-1	TRBV6-5	ASSYGTVEKAF
TRBJ2-3	TRBV25-1	ASSFSGGGADTQY
TRBJ2-1	TRBV7-9	ASSFGGGLYNEQF